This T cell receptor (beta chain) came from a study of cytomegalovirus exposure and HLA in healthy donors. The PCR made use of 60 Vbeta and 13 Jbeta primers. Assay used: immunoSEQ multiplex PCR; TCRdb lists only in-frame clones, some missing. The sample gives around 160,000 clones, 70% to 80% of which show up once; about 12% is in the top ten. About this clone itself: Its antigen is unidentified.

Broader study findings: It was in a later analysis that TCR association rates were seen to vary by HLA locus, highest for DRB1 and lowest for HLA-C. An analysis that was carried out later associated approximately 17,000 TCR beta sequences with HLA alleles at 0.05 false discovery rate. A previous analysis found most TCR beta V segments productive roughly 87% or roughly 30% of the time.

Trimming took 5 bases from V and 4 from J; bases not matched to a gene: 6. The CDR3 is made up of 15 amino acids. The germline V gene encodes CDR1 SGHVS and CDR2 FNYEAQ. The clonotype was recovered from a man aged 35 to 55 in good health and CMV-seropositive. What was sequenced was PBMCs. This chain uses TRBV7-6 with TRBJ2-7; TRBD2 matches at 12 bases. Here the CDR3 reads CASSLGTSGQYEQYF. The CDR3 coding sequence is TGTGCCAGCAGCCTCGGGACTAGCGGGCAGTACGAGCAGTACTTC.